The T cell receptor beta chain described here comes from a study of T cell repertoires in aging, cancer and after chemotherapy. Concerning this clonotype: The antigen remains undetermined.

Amplification of TCR beta used genomic DNA extracted from peripheral blood. This CDR3 is 11 amino acids long. Germline CDR1 reads ENHRY; CDR2 reads SYGVKD. Trimming removed 8 bases from V and 3 bases from J, with 8 bases in between. TRB rearrangements spanning V, D and J were amplified using mixed TRB-A/B primers. TCRdb recomputed calls from the multiplex PCR reads with MiXCR, one row per CDR3 protein. Here the sample spans fewer than 2,000 distinct CDR3 sequences, about 30% being singletons. Study-wide findings and caveats: Untreated cancer patients had significantly lower blood TCR diversity than age-matched healthy donors. In each cancer cohort, median generation probability increased across chemotherapy, suggesting thymic output rebounded.

Sequencing was done on a sample of blood. The chain recombines TRBV10-3 with TRBJ2-7; D gene unclear. The clonotype comes from a human donor with a blood cancer. The donor label of this sample is uncertain. The CDR3 bases are TGTGCCATCTCCCTGGACTACGAGCAGTACTTC. It encodes CAISLDYEQYF.